The rows below give T cell receptor beta chains drawn from one sample of a study of control samples from healthy donors and cancer patients. Using immunoSEQ multiplex PCR, the repertoire was profiled, and TCRdb retains in-frame clones only, with some absent. The sample yields fewer than 40,000 clones, approximately 94% seen once. Sequencing was carried out using PBMCs. The receptors stem from a man in his forties with colorectal cancer. The CDR3 runs from the conserved cysteine through the conserved F or W. D genes are given only for firm matches.

>TRBV25-1|NA|TRBJ1-1
CASSAYRAGNTEAFF
TGTGCCAGCAGTGCCTACAGGGCGGGGAACACTGAAGCTTTCTTT
>TRBV3-1/TRBV3-2|NA|TRBJ1-3
CASSQDRGRTAGNTIYF
TGTGCCAGCAGCCAAGATCGGGGGAGGACGGCTGGAAACACCATATATTTT
>TRBV19|TRBD1|TRBJ1-1
CASMTGELNTEAFF
TGTGCCAGTATGACAGGGGAACTGAACACTGAAGCTTTCTTT
>TRBV2|NA|TRBJ2-3
CASSDPRPGGDTQYF
TGTGCCAGCAGTGACCCTAGGCCTGGAGGAGATACGCAGTATTTT
>TRBV9|TRBD1|TRBJ1-3
CARGQGNPGNTIYF
TGTGCCAGGGGACAGGGAAATCCTGGAAACACCATATATTTT
>TRBV28|NA|TRBJ2-5
CASSLPRETQYF
TGTGCCAGCAGTTTACCCCGGGAGACCCAGTACTTC
>TRBV7-9|NA|TRBJ1-2
CASSDGLQRLGYTF
TGTGCCAGCAGCGATGGGCTCCAACGCCTTGGATACACCTTC
>TRBV2|NA|TRBJ1-2
CASSQEASTAGYGYTF
TGTGCCAGCAGTCAAGAAGCCTCCACCGCGGGCTATGGCTACACCTTC
>TRBV6-5|TRBD1|TRBJ2-7
CASSPRQGSSYEQYF
TGTGCCAGCAGCCCCAGACAGGGAAGCTCCTACGAGCAGTACTTC
>TRBV21-1|NA|TRBJ1-1
CASSKFSFKRTLGTEAFF
TGTGCCAGCAGCAAATTTTCGTTTAAGAGGACATTAGGGACTGAAGCTTTCTTT
>TRBV19|TRBD1|TRBJ1-5
CASRSGQGYQPQHF
TGTGCCAGTAGGTCAGGACAGGGGTATCAGCCCCAGCATTTT